The present TCR beta chain was sequenced within a study of T cells after yellow fever vaccination. Across the whole study: The SMART-Seq v4 Ultra Low Input method served to prepare the low-cell-number fractions. Study outcomes and limitations: FACS-sorted repertoires might harbor abundant contaminating clonotypes from the bulk population. Most primary-vaccination clones recurred post-booster (roughly 96% CD4, just over 85% CD8). Across the CD4 and CD8 compartments, a small share of clonotypes was present in both.

The CDR3 runs to 14 residues. Trimming removed 4 bases at V and 5 bases at J, with 13 bases between. Germline lookup yields CDR1 LGHNA and CDR2 YNFKEQ. In this sample, this clonotype turned up a few times. Its antigen is unidentified. MiXCR was run by TCRdb on the 5' RACE reads, yielding one entry per CDR3 protein. Of 150,000 to 200,000 distinct CDR3 sequences in the sample, around 7.2% were seen once. The chain carries TRBV4-2 and TRBJ2-3; D possibly corresponds to TRBD2 (7 bases). The sequencing here drew on CD4+ T cells sorted from PBMCs, taken 5 to 6 days after the first yellow fever vaccination. The TCR originated in a man younger than 35 who received the YFV17D yellow fever vaccine. Here the CDR3 DNA reads TGTGCCAGCAGCCGGGGGGGGGCGATAGATACGCAGTATTTT. This codes for CASSRGGAIDTQYF.